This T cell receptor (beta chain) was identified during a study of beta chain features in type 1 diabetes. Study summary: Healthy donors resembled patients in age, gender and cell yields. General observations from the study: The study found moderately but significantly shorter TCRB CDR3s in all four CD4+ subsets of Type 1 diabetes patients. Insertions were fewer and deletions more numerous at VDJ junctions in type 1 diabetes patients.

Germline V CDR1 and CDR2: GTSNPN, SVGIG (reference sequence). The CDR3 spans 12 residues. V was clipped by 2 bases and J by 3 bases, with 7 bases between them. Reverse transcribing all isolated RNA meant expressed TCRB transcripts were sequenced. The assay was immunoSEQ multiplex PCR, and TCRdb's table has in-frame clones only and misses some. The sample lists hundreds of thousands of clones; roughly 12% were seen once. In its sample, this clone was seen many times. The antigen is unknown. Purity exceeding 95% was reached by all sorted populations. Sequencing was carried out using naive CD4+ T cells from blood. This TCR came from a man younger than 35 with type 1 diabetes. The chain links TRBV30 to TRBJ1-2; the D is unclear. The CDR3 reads CAWSWRYYGYTF. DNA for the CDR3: TGTGCCTGGAGTTGGCGGTACTATGGCTACACCTTC.